This T cell receptor (beta chain) was identified during a study of low-dose radiotherapy and immunotherapy resistance in tumors. This clonotype showed up many times. Time point here: after trial treatment. As to treatment: LDRT plus nivolumab, ipilimumab, low-dose cyclophosphamide and aspirin (RACIN trial). The CDR3 has 13 residues. The ends were cut back, 1 base at V and 9 bases at J, with 13 bases in the middle. The germline V gene encodes CDR1 GTSNPN and CDR2 SVGIG (reference sequence). TRAV- and TRBV-specific primers were used for first-strand cDNA, which covered alpha and beta chains. It was with a constant-region primer and a V-primer adapter that TCRs were amplified over approximately 20 PCR cycles. MiXCR, applied by TCRdb to the reads, yields one record per CDR3 protein. The sample consists of under 95,000 distinct CDR3 sequences, roughly 17% of them appearing once.

Material: PBMCs, obtained after low-dose radiotherapy plus immunotherapy. The sequence came from a male donor with prostate cancer. This chain links TRBV30 with TRBJ2-4; D unclear. For the CDR3, the DNA is TGTGCCTGGAGTGCTACGATAGAGAGCATTCAGTACTTC. It codes for CAWSATIESIQYF.